The sequence of this TCR beta chain was determined in a study of CD8 T cells in Susac syndrome (dated by TCRdb to the late 2010s). Notes on the research overall: Repertoire sequencing was used to test whether CD8+ T cell activation and differentiation in Susac syndrome was antigen driven.

Deletion took 5 bases off V and 4 bases off J, with a span of 18 bases between the germline ends. The germline V gene (reference sequence) specifies MNHEY as CDR1 and SMNVEV as CDR2. Measured from the cysteine to the phenylalanine, the CDR3 is 17 residues long. The retained sequence is limited to the CDR3, 51 bases, with the frame set at the first base. RNA was extracted using the RNeasy kit, and roughly 0.5 to 1 ug of the RNA was reverse transcribed with random hexamers. The immunoSEQ multiplex PCR assay, which covers 54 Vbeta and 13 Jbeta segments, was used to amplify TCR beta CDR3 regions. To correct PCR amplification bias, a synthetic template baseline was used for both primer optimization and computational correction. In the authors' own workflow: Reads were annotated to V, D and J genes per IMGT and analyzed with immunoSEQ Analyzer, keeping only productive sequences. Clonality was calculated as one minus the Shannon entropy normalized by log2 of the number of productive unique sequences. For each patient and control, public and private clones were evaluated within the 100 most prevalent clones. Susac-specific clones were defined as absent from healthy and MS cohorts, some 1,000 published viral clones and other ImmuneACCESS disease sequences. The public reads were reprocessed in TCRdb via fastp at Q25 and MiXCR, keeping in-frame beta chains. Identical CDR3 proteins give one entry, which carries the most common genes and DNA. Clone size and V and J calls follow TCRdb, not the original study. Recorded for this sample are approximately 120,000 distinct CDR3 sequences; 96% of them occurred a single time. Approximately 0.093% of the sample is in the top ten clones.

Study-wide conclusions, independent of this receptor: The study acknowledged that relatively few individuals were included in the TCR sequencing and HLA analysis.

Peripheral blood CD8+ and CD4+ T cells from healthy donors, Susac syndrome patients and multiple sclerosis patients were profiled using high-throughput TCR beta sequencing. Healthy donors were included as age- and sex-matched controls. Bulk CD8+ and CD4+ T cells were purified by magnetic negative isolation, while CD8+ TEMRA cells were enriched using FACS. Blood was drawn into EDTA tubes, processed within 24 hours, and PBMCs were isolated by density gradient centrifugation. PBMCs intended for TCR sequencing were cryopreserved in liquid nitrogen and were subsequently thawed in a 37 degrees C water bath. A purity of at least 90% was achieved for sorted or isolated CD4+, CD8+ and CD8+ TEMRA cells. The table lists this clonotype with a count of one. Its antigen is not yet known. Per-base qualities were not stored, and no clone one base away is much larger. Evidence from one read is weak.

This receptor chain uses TRBV27 and TRBJ2-6; the D gene is possibly TRBD1 or TRBD2, each agreeing over 5 bases. The TCR sequence derives from a human donor in good health. The specimen sequenced was CD4+ T cells from PBMCs. The encoded CDR3 is CASSGTAGWRGANVLTF. The nucleotide sequence reads as follows: TGTGCCAGCAGTGGGACCGCTGGCTGGCGAGGGGCCAACGTCCTGACTTTC.